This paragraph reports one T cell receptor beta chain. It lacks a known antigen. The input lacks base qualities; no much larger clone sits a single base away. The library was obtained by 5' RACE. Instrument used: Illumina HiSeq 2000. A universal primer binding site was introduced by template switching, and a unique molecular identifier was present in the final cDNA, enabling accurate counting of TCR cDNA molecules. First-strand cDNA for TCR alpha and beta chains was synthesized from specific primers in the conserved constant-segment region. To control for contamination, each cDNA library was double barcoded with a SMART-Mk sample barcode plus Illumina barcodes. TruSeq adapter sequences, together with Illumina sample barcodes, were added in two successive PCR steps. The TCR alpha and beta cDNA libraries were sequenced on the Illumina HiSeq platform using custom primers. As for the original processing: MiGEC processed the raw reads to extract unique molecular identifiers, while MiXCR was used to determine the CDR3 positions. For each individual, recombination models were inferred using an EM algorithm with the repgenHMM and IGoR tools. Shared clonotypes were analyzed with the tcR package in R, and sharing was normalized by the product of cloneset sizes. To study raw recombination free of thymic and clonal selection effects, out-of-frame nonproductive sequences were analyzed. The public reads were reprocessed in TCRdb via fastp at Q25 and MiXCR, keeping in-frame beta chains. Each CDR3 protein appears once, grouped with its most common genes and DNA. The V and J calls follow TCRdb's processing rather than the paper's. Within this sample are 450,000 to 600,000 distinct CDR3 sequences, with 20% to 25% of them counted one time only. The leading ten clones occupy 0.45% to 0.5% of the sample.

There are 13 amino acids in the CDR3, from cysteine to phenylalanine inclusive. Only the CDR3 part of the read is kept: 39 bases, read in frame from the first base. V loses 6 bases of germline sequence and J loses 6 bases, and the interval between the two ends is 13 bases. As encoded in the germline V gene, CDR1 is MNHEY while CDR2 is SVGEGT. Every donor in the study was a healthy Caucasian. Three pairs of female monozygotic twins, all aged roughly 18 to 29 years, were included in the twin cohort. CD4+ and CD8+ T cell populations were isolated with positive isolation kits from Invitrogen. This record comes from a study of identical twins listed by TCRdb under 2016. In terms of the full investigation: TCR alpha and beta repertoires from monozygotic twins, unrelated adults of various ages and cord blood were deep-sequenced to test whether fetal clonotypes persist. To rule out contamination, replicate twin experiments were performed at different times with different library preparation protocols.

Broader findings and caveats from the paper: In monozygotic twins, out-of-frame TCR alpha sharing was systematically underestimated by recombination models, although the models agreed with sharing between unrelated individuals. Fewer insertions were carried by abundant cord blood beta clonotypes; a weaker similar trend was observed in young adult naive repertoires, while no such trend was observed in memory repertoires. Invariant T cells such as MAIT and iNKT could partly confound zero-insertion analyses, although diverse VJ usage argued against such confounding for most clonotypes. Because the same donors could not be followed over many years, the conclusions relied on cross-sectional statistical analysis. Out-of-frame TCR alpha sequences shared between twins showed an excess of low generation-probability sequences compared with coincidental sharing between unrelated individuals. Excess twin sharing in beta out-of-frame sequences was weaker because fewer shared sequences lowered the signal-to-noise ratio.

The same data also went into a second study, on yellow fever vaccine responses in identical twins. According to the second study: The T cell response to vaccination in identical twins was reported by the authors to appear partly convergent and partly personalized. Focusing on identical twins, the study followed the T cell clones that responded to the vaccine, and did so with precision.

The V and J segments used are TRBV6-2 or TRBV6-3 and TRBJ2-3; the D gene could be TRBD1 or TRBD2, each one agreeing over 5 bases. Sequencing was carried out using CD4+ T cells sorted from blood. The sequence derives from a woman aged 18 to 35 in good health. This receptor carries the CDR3 CASSRGLGDTQYF. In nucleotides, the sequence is TGTGCCAGCAGCCGGGGCCTAGGGGATACGCAGTATTTT.